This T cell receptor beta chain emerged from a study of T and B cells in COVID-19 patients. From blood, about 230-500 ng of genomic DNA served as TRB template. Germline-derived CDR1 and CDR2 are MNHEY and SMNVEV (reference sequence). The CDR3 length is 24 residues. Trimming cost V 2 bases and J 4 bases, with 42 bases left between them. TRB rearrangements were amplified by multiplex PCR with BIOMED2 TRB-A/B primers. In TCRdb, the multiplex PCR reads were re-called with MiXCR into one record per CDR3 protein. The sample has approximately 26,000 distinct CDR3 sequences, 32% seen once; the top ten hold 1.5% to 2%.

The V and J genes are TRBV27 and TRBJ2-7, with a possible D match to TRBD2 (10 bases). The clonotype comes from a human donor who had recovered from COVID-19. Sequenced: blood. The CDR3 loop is CASSLGGGSQGAAIGLAGVYEQYF. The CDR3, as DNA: TGTGCCAGCAGTTTAGGGGGCGGGTCACAGGGGGCAGCAATAGGGCTAGCGGGAGTGTACGAGCAGTACTTC.